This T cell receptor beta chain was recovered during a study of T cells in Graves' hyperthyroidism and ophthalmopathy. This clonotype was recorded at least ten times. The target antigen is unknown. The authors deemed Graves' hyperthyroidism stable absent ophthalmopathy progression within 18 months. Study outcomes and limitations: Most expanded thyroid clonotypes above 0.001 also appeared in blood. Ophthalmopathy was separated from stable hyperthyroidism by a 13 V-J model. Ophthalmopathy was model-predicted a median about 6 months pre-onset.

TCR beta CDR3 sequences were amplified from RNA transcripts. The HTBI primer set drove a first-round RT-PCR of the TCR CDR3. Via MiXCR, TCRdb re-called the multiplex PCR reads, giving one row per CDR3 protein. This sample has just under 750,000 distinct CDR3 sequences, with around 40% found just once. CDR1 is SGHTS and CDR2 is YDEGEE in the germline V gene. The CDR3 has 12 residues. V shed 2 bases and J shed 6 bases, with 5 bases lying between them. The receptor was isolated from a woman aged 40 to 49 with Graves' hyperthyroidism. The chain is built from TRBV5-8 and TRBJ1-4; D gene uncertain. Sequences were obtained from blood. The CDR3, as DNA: TGTGCCAGCAGCTTCGGTGATGAAAAACTGTTTTTT. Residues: CASSFGDEKLFF.